The 6 T cell receptor beta chains given below trace back to one sample, sequenced in a study of T cells in Graves' hyperthyroidism and ophthalmopathy. Template material for amplifying TCR beta CDR3 regions consisted of RNA transcripts. HTBI primers were used for first-round RT-PCR of the TCR CDR3. TCRdb redid the calling of the multiplex PCR reads with MiXCR, one entry per CDR3 protein. Among 450,000 to 650,000 distinct CDR3 sequences listed, 11% to 15% were seen once. Sequencing was performed on blood. These receptors were obtained from a young woman with Graves' ophthalmopathy.

In regard to this clonotype: A read error is possible here, since a much larger clone lies one base away. The V call is TRBV6-1, the J call TRBJ2-2, with D possibly being TRBD2 (6 bases). The V gene lost 7 bases and the J gene lost 5 bases, with 14 bases spanning the gap. Germline assignment: CDR1 MNHNS and CDR2 SASEGT. The CDR3 covers 14 residues. CDR3 DNA sequence: TGTGCCAGCAAGGCTAGCGAGTTTACCGGGGAGCTGTTTTTT. Protein product: CASKASEFTGELFF.

This clonotype was observed at least ten times. The V call is TRBV20-1, the J call TRBJ1-5; a weak D match, TRBD1 (5 bases). Trimming pared 1 base from V and 0 bases from J, leaving 13 bases between. The CDR3 is 16 residues long. Germline CDR1 DFQATT, CDR2 SNEGSKA (reference sequence). CDR3 residues: CSARGEGVTSNQPQHF. The CDR3 DNA is TGCAGTGCTAGAGGGGAAGGGGTCACTAGCAATCAGCCCCAGCATTTT.

This chain joins TRBV9 and TRBJ1-2, with 9 nucleotides matching TRBD1. Germline V gene data show CDR1 as SGDLS and CDR2 as YYNGEE. The CDR3 is 17 residues long. Unmatched junction bases numbered 13, after V lost 1 base and J lost 6 bases. CDR3 DNA sequence: TGTGCCAGCAGCGTATTAGGGGACTTTGGGACAGGGCATGGCTACACCTTC. It translates to CASSVLGDFGTGHGYTF.

About this clonotype itself: This could be a read error, since a much larger clone is one nucleotide away. In nucleotides, the CDR3 is TGTGCCAGCAGTTTAGCTCAGGGGGCCCCAGAGACCCAGTTCTTC. Translated: CASSLAQGAPETQFF. The J gene is TRBJ2-5, the V gene TRBV9; TRBD1 matches at 8 bases. The J call is doubtful: the DNA matches TRBJ2-1 better. CDR1 is SGDLS and CDR2 is YYNGEE in the germline V gene. CDR3 length: 15 amino acids.

This rearrangement joins TRBV9 to TRBJ2-1, with 9 bases identical to TRBD1. V lost 4 bases, J lost 1 base, and 3 bases stayed unmatched. Germline V gene data show CDR1 as SGDLS and CDR2 as YYNGEE. The CDR3 spans 15 residues. The CDR3 DNA follows: TGTGCCAGCAGCATAGGGACAGGGTCCTACAATGAGCAGTTCTTC. Translation: CASSIGTGSYNEQFF.

In its sample, this clonotype was seen many times. The germline gene is not matched at one end of the junction; a read error may be the cause. J is TRBJ2-2 and V is TRBV7-7; D gene unclear. The CDR3 is 15 residues long. Germline lookup yields CDR1 SSHAT and CDR2 FNYEAQ (reference sequence). CDR3 sequence: CASSFGLANTGELFF. CDR3 in DNA: TGTGCTAGCAGCTTTGGGTTAGCGAACACCGGGGAGCTGTTTTTT. Full variable domain (outside the CDR3, taken from reference TRBV7-7 and TRBJ2-2): GAGVSQSPRYKVTKRGQDVTLRCDPISSHATLYWYQQALGQGPEFLTYFNYEAQPDKSGLPSDRFSAERPEGSISTLTIQRTEQRDSAMYRCASSFGLANTGELFFGEGSRLTVL.